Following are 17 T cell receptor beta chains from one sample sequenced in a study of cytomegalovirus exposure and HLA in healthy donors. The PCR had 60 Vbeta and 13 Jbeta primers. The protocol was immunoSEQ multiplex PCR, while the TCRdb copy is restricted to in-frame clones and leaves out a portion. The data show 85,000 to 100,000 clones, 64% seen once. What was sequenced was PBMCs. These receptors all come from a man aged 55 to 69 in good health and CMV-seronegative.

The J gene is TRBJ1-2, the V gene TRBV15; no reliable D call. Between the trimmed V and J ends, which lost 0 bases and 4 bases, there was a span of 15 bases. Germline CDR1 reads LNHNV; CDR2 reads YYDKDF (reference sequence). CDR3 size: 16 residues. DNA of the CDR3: TGTGCCACCAGCAGAGATCAGGCGGGCGGAGGCTATGGCTACACCTTC. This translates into CATSRDQAGGGYGYTF.

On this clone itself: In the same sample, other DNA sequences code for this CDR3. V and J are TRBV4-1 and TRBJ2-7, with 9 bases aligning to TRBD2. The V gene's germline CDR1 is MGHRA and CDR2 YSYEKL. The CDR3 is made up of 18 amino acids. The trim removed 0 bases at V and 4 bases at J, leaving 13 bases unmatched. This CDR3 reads CASSQDGAPLAGRYEQYF. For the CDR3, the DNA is TGCGCCAGCAGCCAAGATGGGGCACCCCTAGCGGGGAGGTACGAGCAGTACTTC.

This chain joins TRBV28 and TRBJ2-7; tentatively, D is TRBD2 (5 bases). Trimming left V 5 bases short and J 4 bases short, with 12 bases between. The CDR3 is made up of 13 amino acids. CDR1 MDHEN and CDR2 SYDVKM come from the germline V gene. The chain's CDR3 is CASSNHGGYEQYF. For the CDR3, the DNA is TGTGCCAGCAGTAACCACGGCGGGTACGAGCAGTACTTC.

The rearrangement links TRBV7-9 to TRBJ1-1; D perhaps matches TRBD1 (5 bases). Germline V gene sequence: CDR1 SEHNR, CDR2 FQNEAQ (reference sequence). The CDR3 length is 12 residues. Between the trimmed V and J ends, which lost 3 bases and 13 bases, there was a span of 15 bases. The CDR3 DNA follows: TGTGCCAGCAGCTTCAACCGGGGGGACGTTTTCTTT. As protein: CASSFNRGDVFF. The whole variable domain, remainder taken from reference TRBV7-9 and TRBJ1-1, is DTGVSQNPRHKITKRGQNVTFRCDPISEHNRLYWYRQTLGQGPEFLTYFQNEAQLEKSRLLSDRFSAERPKGSFSTLEIQRTEQGDSAMYLCASSFNRGDVFFGQGTRLTVV.

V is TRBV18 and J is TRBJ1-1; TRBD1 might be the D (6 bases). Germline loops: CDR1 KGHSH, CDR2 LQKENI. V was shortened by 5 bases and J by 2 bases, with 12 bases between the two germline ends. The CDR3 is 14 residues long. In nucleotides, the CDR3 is TGTGCCAGCTCATCGAACAGGGAAAACACTGAAGCTTTCTTT. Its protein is CASSSNRENTEAFF.

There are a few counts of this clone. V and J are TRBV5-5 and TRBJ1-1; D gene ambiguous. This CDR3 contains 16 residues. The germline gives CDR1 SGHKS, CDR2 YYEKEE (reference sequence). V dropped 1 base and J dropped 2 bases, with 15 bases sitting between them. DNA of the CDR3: TGTGCCAGCAGCTTGTTTTTGGAGGGCTCAAACACTGAAGCTTTCTTT. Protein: CASSLFLEGSNTEAFF.

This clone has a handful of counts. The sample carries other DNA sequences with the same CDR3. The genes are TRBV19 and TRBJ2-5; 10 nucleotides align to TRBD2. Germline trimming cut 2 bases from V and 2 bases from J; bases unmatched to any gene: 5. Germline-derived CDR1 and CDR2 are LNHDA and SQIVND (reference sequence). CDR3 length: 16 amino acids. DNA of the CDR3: TGTGCCAGTAGTATAAGGGCTAGCGGGAGTCAAGAGACCCAGTACTTC. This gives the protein CASSIRASGSQETQYF.

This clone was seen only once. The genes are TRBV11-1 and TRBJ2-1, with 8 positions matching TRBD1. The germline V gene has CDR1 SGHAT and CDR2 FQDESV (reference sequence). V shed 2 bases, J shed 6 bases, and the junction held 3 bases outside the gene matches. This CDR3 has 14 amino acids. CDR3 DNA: TGTGCCAGCAGCTTAATTACAGGGGGCAATGAGCAGTTCTTC. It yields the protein CASSLITGGNEQFF.

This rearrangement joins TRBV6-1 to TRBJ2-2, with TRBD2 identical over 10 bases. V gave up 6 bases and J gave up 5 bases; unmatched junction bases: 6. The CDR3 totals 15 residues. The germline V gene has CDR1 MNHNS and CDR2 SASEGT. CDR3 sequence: CASRTSSGGTGELFF. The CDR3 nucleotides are TGTGCCAGCAGGACAAGTAGCGGGGGGACCGGGGAGCTGTTTTTT.

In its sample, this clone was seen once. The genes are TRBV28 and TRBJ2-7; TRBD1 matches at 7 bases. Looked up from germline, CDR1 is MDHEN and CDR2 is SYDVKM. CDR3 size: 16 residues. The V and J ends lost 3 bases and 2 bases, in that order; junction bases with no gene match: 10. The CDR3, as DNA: TGTGCCAGCAGTTTTAGTTTAGGGGACAGTGCCTACGAGCAGTACTTC. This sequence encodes CASSFSLGDSAYEQYF.

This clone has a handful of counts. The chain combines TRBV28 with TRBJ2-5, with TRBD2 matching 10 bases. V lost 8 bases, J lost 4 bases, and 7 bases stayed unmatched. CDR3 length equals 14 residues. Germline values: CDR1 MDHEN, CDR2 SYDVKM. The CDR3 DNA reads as TGTGCCAGCGGGGAGCGGGGGGGCCGAGAGACCCAGTACTTC. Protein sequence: CASGERGGRETQYF.

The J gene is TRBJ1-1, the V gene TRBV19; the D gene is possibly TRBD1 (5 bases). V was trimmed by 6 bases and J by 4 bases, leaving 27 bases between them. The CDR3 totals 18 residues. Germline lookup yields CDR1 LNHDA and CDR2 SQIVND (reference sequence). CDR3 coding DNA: TGTGCCAGTAGCTTAAGATCGTTAGGGGCGGGGAAAAGCACTGAAGCTTTCTTT. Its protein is CASSLRSLGAGKSTEAFF.

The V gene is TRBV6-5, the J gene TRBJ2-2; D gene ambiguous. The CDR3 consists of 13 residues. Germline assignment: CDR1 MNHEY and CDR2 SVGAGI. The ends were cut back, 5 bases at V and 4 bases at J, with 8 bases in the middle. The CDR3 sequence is CASSPIPTGELFF. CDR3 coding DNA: TGTGCCAGCAGTCCCATCCCCACCGGGGAGCTGTTTTTT.

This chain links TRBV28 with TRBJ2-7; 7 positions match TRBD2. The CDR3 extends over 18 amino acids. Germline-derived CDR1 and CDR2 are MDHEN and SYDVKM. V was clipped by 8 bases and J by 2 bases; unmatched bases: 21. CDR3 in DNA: TGTGCCAGCCGCTTCGGGGGAAGGCAGACGGGGGGAGCCTACGAGCAGTACTTC. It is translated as CASRFGGRQTGGAYEQYF.

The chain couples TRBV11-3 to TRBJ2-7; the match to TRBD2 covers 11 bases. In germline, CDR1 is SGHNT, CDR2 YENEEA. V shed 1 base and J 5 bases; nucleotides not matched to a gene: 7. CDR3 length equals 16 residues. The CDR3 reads CASSLVLAGVSDEQYF. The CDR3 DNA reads TGTGCCAGCAGCTTAGTACTAGCGGGAGTGTCCGACGAGCAGTACTTC.

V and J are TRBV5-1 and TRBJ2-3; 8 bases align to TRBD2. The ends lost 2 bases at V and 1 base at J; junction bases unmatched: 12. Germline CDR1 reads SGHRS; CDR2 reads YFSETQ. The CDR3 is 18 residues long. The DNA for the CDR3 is TGCGCCAGCAGCTTAACGGGCGGGAGGACTTTGGGCACAGATACGCAGTATTTT. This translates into CASSLTGGRTLGTDTQYF.

CDR3 DNA: TGTGCCAGCATAGCGGGGGGTACGGAGACCCAGTACTTC. It yields the protein CASIAGGTETQYF. V and J are TRBV28 and TRBJ2-5; TRBD2 matches at 10 bases. CDR3 length: 13 amino acids. The ends lost 7 bases at V and 5 bases at J; junction bases unmatched: 4. CDR1 is MDHEN, CDR2 SYDVKM, per germline.